What follows are 18 T cell receptor beta chains derived from one specimen sequenced in a study of cytomegalovirus exposure and HLA in healthy donors. A multiplex PCR was run with 60 Vbeta primers and 13 Jbeta primers. The table came from immunoSEQ multiplex PCR; TCRdb's copy has only in-frame clones and leaves some out. Among about 140,000 clones, 76% were seen once, and the ten largest hold about 3.4%. Sequencing input: PBMCs. These receptors were taken from a male donor in good health and CMV-seronegative.

J is TRBJ1-5 and V is TRBV2, with D perhaps matching TRBD1 (5 bases). Trimming shortened V by 4 bases and J by 0 bases, and 7 bases separated the two germline ends. Germline-derived CDR1 and CDR2 are SNHLY and FYNNEI. This CDR3 is 14 amino acids long. The CDR3 DNA reads TGTGCCAGCAGTGGACAGATTAGCAATCAGCCCCAGCATTTT. Translating it yields CASSGQISNQPQHF.

The chain uses TRBV5-1 and TRBJ2-1; D is possibly TRBD1 (5 bases). This CDR3 spans 16 amino acids. Trimming stripped 4 bases from V and 4 bases from J, with 18 bases between. The V gene's germline CDR1 is SGHRS and CDR2 YFSETQ. CDR3 sequence: CASSLDQGPSYNEQFF. CDR3 in DNA: TGCGCCAGCAGCCTGGACCAGGGTCCAAGTTACAATGAGCAGTTCTTC.

A single count supports this clone. This chain joins TRBV18 and TRBJ2-7; 13 bases match TRBD2. This CDR3 has 16 amino acids. CDR1 is KGHSH, CDR2 LQKENI, per germline. V gave up 2 bases and J gave up 4 bases; unmatched junction bases: 5. CDR3 coding DNA: TGTGCCAGCTCACCATTCACTAGCGGGGGGGCGTACGAGCAGTACTTC. Translating it yields CASSPFTSGGAYEQYF.

This chain joins TRBV2 and TRBJ2-4; D might be TRBD2 (5 bases). Trimming took 7 bases from V and 0 from J, leaving 19 bases between them. This CDR3 contains 17 residues. Germline V CDR1 and CDR2: SNHLY, FYNNEI. The CDR3 region has the DNA TGTGCCAGCAACGAGGGAATACCATTACTAGCCAAAAACATTCAGTACTTC. Protein product: CASNEGIPLLAKNIQYF.

This clone came up once. V is TRBV5-4 and J is TRBJ1-3; D is undetermined. The CDR3 is 14 amino acids. The germline V gene encodes CDR1 SGHNT and CDR2 YYREEE (reference sequence). V lost 2 bases, J lost 2 bases, and 8 bases lay in between. The CDR3 protein is CASSFRGAGNTIYF. Written as DNA, the CDR3 is TGTGCCAGCAGCTTTCGGGGAGCTGGAAACACCATATATTTT.

For the CDR3, the DNA is TGTGCCAGCATACTCAGGGGAACTGAAGCTTTCTTT. It specifies CASILRGTEAFF. V and J are TRBV28 and TRBJ1-1; D perhaps matches TRBD1 (6 bases). CDR1 MDHEN and CDR2 SYDVKM come from the germline V gene. V lost 7 bases to trimming and J lost 5 bases, with 11 bases between them. The CDR3 extends over 12 amino acids.

CDR3 DNA sequence: TGTGCCAGGGACATCACAAGCTCCTATAATTCACCCCTCCACTTT. The encoded protein is CARDITSSYNSPLHF. The chain carries TRBV5-3 and TRBJ1-6, with a weak D call TRBD1 (5 bases). TRBV5-3 is known as an ORF, though its function is uncertain. The CDR3 extends over 15 amino acids. Trimming took off 8 bases at V and 0 bases at J, with 12 bases between the two ends.

The rearrangement links TRBV18 to TRBJ2-7, with 10 bases identical to TRBD2. After removal of 0 bases from V and 2 bases from J, the junction contained 10 bases not matched to a gene. This CDR3 is built from 18 residues. Germline loops: CDR1 KGHSH, CDR2 LQKENI. CDR3 sequence (DNA): TGTGCCAGCTCACCACCGACCAGCGGGAGGGACCCGCCCTACGAGCAGTACTTC. Its protein product is CASSPPTSGRDPPYEQYF.

This clone was seen a few times. The chain employs TRBV5-1 and TRBJ2-2, with 8 nucleotides matching TRBD1. CDR3 length equals 16 residues. V lost 5 bases, J lost 1 base, and 7 bases stayed unmatched. Germline CDR1 reads SGHRS; CDR2 reads YFSETQ. The CDR3 DNA sequence: TGCGCCAGCAGTCGAAGGGACAGGCTGAACACCGGGGAGCTGTTTTTT. The encoded protein is CASSRRDRLNTGELFF. Full variable domain (outside the CDR3, taken from reference TRBV5-1 and TRBJ2-2): KAGVTQTPRYLIKTRGQQVTLSCSPISGHRSVSWYQQTPGQGLQFLFEYFSETQRNKGNFPGRFSGRQFSNSRSEMNVSTLELGDSALYLCASSRRDRLNTGELFFGEGSRLTVL.

This clone has just a few counts. V gene TRBV7-9 combines with J gene TRBJ2-2; 7 bases are shared with TRBD2. Germline CDR1 reads SEHNR; CDR2 reads FQNEAQ (reference sequence). The CDR3 is made up of 15 amino acids. Trimming took 3 bases from V and 1 from J; bases not matched to a gene: 2. The CDR3 nucleotides are TGTGCCAGCAGCTTCGCTAGCGGGAACACCGGGGAGCTGTTTTTT. Translated, it gives CASSFASGNTGELFF.

This clone was counted a few times. J is TRBJ2-7 and V is TRBV7-9; TRBD2 might be the D (6 bases). This CDR3 has 11 amino acids. Germline CDR1 SEHNR, CDR2 FQNEAQ (reference sequence). V lost 5 bases and J 12 bases, leaving 14 bases between the germline ends. The chain's CDR3 is CASSVGTRPYF. The CDR3 DNA sequence: TGTGCCAGCAGCGTAGGGACTCGCCCGTACTTC.

CDR3 in amino acids: CASSPGRQGGTEAFF. CDR3 coding DNA: TGTGCCAGCTCACCTGGGAGACAGGGGGGCACTGAAGCTTTCTTT. The chain is built from TRBV18 and TRBJ1-1, with TRBD1 identical over 9 bases. The CDR3 consists of 15 residues. CDR1 is KGHSH and CDR2 is LQKENI in the germline V gene. The trim removed 3 bases at V and 4 bases at J, leaving 6 bases unmatched. The full variable domain, rest sourced from reference TRBV18 and TRBJ1-1, is NAGVMQNPRHLVRRRGQEARLRCSPMKGHSHVYWYRQLPEEGLKFMVYLQKENIIDESGMPKERFSAEFPKEGPSILRIQQVVRGDSAAYFCASSPGRQGGTEAFFGQGTRLTVV.

About this clone: Since the CDR3 does not end with the conserved phenylalanine or tryptophan, this likely comes from a read error. The limits of the CDR3 on the DNA are not certain, so only TCRdb's listed CDR3 is given. The gene calls are TRBV6-6 and TRBJ2-3; the D call in the table, TRBD2, was not verified against the DNA. Termini included, the CDR3 measures 13 amino acids. CDR1 is MNHNY, CDR2 SVGAGI, per germline (reference sequence). The CDR3 protein is CASSFSYGGDLII.

Only one count was recorded for this clone. The V gene is TRBV4-1, the J gene TRBJ2-7; D is undetermined. V was trimmed by 1 base and J by 6 bases, leaving 4 bases between them. From germline, CDR1 is MGHRA and CDR2 YSYEKL. CDR3 length: 11 residues. The CDR3 reads CASSQAGEQYF. The CDR3, as DNA: TGCGCCAGCAGCCAAGCGGGCGAGCAGTACTTC.

Here the CDR3 DNA reads TGTGCCAGCAGCTCCATTACCTGGGAGTTCCAAGAGACCCAGTACTTC. It is translated as CASSSITWEFQETQYF. The chain links TRBV11-2 to TRBJ2-5; weak D call: TRBD2 (5 bases). CDR1 and CDR2 from the germline V gene are SGHAT and FQNNGV. Trimming removed 4 bases from V and 1 base from J, with 16 bases in between. This CDR3 is built from 16 residues.

The genes are TRBV19 and TRBJ2-1; 10 bases map to TRBD2. CDR1 LNHDA and CDR2 SQIVND come from the germline V gene (reference sequence). The CDR3 has 15 residues. The junction had 4 bases not matched to a gene; V was cut back by 6 bases and J by 2 bases. CDR3 residues: CASRRAGGPYNEQFF. CDR3 nucleotide sequence: TGTGCCAGTAGGAGAGCGGGGGGGCCCTACAATGAGCAGTTCTTC.

The chain recombines TRBV4-2 with TRBJ1-2; TRBD1 aligns across 10 bases. The CDR3 has 17 amino acids. J was trimmed by 4 bases and V by 0 bases; bases with no gene match: 8. CDR1 and CDR2 (germline): LGHNA, YNFKEQ. Here the CDR3 DNA reads TGTGCCAGCAGCCAAGATGTATTTTGGACAGGGGGCTATGGCTACACCTTC. It yields the protein CASSQDVFWTGGYGYTF.

Worth noting for this clone: This sample also contains other DNA sequences that code for the same CDR3. The chain links TRBV7-2 to TRBJ2-1, with D possibly TRBD2 on 5 matching bases. Per germline, CDR1 SGHTA and CDR2 FQGNSA. V was clipped by 5 bases and J by 0 bases, with 8 bases between them. The CDR3 consists of 14 residues. This chain's CDR3 is CASSIGSSYNEQFF. The CDR3 DNA reads TGTGCCAGCAGCATAGGGAGCTCCTACAATGAGCAGTTCTTC.